This T cell receptor beta chain was identified in a study of blood T cell repertoires in COVID-19. As handled by the study authors: Amplification of reference gene primers provided the estimated nucleated cell counts. Sequenced by immunoSEQ multiplex PCR; TCRdb stores in-frame clones only, minus some. The V and J calls and clone size come from that table; D and trimming were worked out from the DNA. The sample has some 290,000 clones, under 95% seen once. CDR1 and CDR2 (germline): SGHRS, YFSETQ. CDR3 size: 14 residues. V lost 2 bases, J lost 5 bases, and 13 bases lay in between. The sample consisted of PBMCs or T cells enriched from blood (not recorded which). The origin of this receptor is a woman aged 35 to 49 with acute COVID-19. The chain employs TRBV5-1 and TRBJ1-2; possibly TRBD1 for D (6 bases). The CDR3, as DNA: TGCGCCAGCAGCTTTGAGACAGGCGCTTATGGCTACACCTTC. Its protein product is CASSFETGAYGYTF.